This passage covers 28 T cell receptor beta chains from one sample sequenced in a study of OX40 agonist ivuxolimab in advanced cancers. Clones were sequenced by immunoSEQ multiplex PCR, and TCRdb holds only the in-frame ones, with some missing. The sample consists of some 70,000 clones, roughly 90% of them appearing once. This sample comprised CD4+ or CD8+ T cells sorted from blood, obtained in a trial of the OX40 agonist ivuxolimab. The receptors here all came from an adult with an advanced solid tumor such as melanoma, head and neck, liver or kidney cancer.

The chain combines TRBV29-1 with TRBJ1-1; a possible D gene is TRBD1 (6 bases). CDR1 is SQVTM and CDR2 is ANQGSEA in the germline V gene. This CDR3 contains 12 residues. Trimming removed 8 bases at V and 6 bases at J, with 16 bases between. The CDR3 spells CSSGGGFAEAFF. The CDR3 region has the DNA TGCAGCTCAGGAGGGGGGTTCGCTGAAGCTTTCTTT.

V is TRBV7-3 and J is TRBJ1-1, with TRBD1 as a possible D gene (5 bases). The germline gives CDR1 SGHTA, CDR2 FQGTGA. The ends were cut back, 2 bases at V and 4 bases at J, with 11 bases in the middle. The CDR3 runs 14 residues. CDR3 sequence reads: CASSLAGPGTEAFF. The CDR3 bases are TGTGCCAGCAGCTTAGCGGGACCAGGCACTGAAGCTTTCTTT.

V is TRBV29-1 and J is TRBJ2-7; TRBD1 matches 8 bases. V lost 8 bases and J lost 7; bases outside the gene matches: 16. Germline-derived CDR1 and CDR2 are SQVTM and ANQGSEA. The CDR3 totals 14 residues. CDR3 protein: CSYIADRGSREQYF. The DNA of the CDR3 is TGCAGCTATATAGCCGACAGGGGATCACGTGAGCAGTACTTC.

This chain joins TRBV19 and TRBJ1-5, with a weak D call TRBD1 (6 bases). The germline V gene encodes CDR1 LNHDA and CDR2 SQIVND (reference sequence). The V end lost 6 bases, the J end lost 7 bases, and 25 bases lay between the germline ends. This CDR3 is built from 17 residues. The CDR3 sequence is CASSPRFVGGVLQPQHF. CDR3 bases: TGTGCCAGTAGCCCACGGTTTGTAGGGGGGGTCCTGCAGCCCCAGCATTTT.

V usage is TRBV28 and J usage is TRBJ1-2, with 7 positions matching TRBD1. Per germline, CDR1 MDHEN and CDR2 SYDVKM. The CDR3 spans 15 residues. Trimming took 5 bases from V and 8 from J; bases not matched to a gene: 14. The CDR3 nucleotides read TGTGCCAGCAGTGTCGACAGGGAAATTTTGGGGGGCTACACCTTC. This encodes CASSVDREILGGYTF.

The gene calls are TRBV5-5 and TRBJ1-5; D is uncertain. Trimming cost V 4 bases and J 0 bases, with 5 bases left between them. This CDR3 is built from 13 residues. The V gene's germline CDR1 is SGHKS and CDR2 YYEKEE (reference sequence). The CDR3 DNA sequence: TGTGCCAGCAGCACGTATAGCAATCAGCCCCAGCATTTT. It encodes CASSTYSNQPQHF.

V usage is TRBV7-2 and J usage is TRBJ1-1; D call uncertain. The CDR3 length is 12 residues. V was shortened by 2 bases and J by 8 bases, with 9 bases between the two germline ends. Germline V gene data show CDR1 as SGHTA and CDR2 as FQGNSA. The CDR3 spells CASSLSREEAFF. The DNA for the CDR3 is TGTGCCAGCAGCTTATCCCGGGAAGAAGCTTTCTTT.

The J gene is TRBJ1-1, the V gene TRBV9; the match to TRBD1 covers 9 bases. Germline V gene data show CDR1 as SGDLS and CDR2 as YYNGEE. The J segment lost 1 base and the V segment lost 4 bases, leaving 5 bases of the junction unmatched. This CDR3 is 15 amino acids long. Here the CDR3 reads CASSYTGGSNTEAFF. The DNA for the CDR3 is TGTGCCAGCAGCTATACAGGGGGCTCGAACACTGAAGCTTTCTTT.

This sequence joins TRBV7-2 and TRBJ2-1; tentative D call: TRBD2 (6 bases). The V end was cut by 1 base, the J end by 6 bases, with 13 bases between. The CDR3 contains 15 residues. Germline V gives CDR1 SGHTA, CDR2 FQGNSA. CDR3 sequence reads: CASSLVRFGSNEQFF. The CDR3 nucleotides read TGTGCCAGCAGCTTAGTTCGGTTCGGGAGCAATGAGCAGTTCTTC.

This rearrangement joins TRBV7-3 to TRBJ2-3; 7 positions match TRBD1. Losses at the gene ends were 6 bases for V and 2 bases for J; bases not matched to a gene: 8. The CDR3 spans 15 residues. Germline CDR1 SGHTA, CDR2 FQGTGA. The CDR3 DNA is TGTGCCAGCAGTTTAGACAGGGATTCCACAGATACGCAGTATTTT. It is translated as CASSLDRDSTDTQYF.

This chain connects TRBV4-3 to TRBJ1-2; the D gene is possibly TRBD1 (5 bases). The V gene lost 4 bases and the J gene lost 4 bases, with 10 bases spanning the gap. Germline-derived CDR1 and CDR2 are LGHNA and YSLEER. CDR3 length equals 13 residues. The CDR3 protein is CASSPDSFYGYTF. The CDR3 coding sequence is TGCGCCAGCAGCCCCGACAGTTTCTATGGCTACACCTTC.

The chain combines TRBV9 with TRBJ1-3; D not resolved. The V and J ends lost 3 bases and 6 bases respectively, with 13 bases between them. Germline loops: CDR1 SGDLS, CDR2 YYNGEE. This CDR3 comprises 14 residues. CDR3 DNA: TGTGCCAGCAGCGCAGTTGGGGTTTCAAACACCATATATTTT. Amino acids: CASSAVGVSNTIYF.

The chain carries TRBV2 and TRBJ2-2; the match to TRBD2 covers 7 bases. This CDR3 spans 15 amino acids. The V and J ends lost 6 bases and 6 bases, in that order; junction bases with no gene match: 10. Germline assignment: CDR1 SNHLY and CDR2 FYNNEI. CDR3 region: CASRGTDGRSGELFF. Written as DNA, the CDR3 is TGTGCCAGCAGGGGAACGGACGGGAGGTCCGGGGAGCTGTTTTTT.

The chain couples TRBV9 to TRBJ2-7; 7 bases line up with TRBD1. The V and J ends lost 3 bases and 2 bases, in that order; junction bases with no gene match: 11. Germline V CDR1 and CDR2: SGDLS, YYNGEE. This CDR3 comprises 16 residues. As DNA, the CDR3 is TGTGCCAGCAGCGCCAGTCTCGGGACAGAGCCCTACGAGCAGTACTTC. Translation gives CASSASLGTEPYEQYF.

The V gene is TRBV6-6, the J gene TRBJ1-5; perhaps TRBD1 as D (5 bases). V lost 5 bases, J lost 2 bases, and 10 bases lay in between. In germline, CDR1 is MNHNY, CDR2 SVGAGI (reference sequence). The CDR3 has 14 amino acids. The CDR3 bases are TGTGCCAGCAGTGGAACAGGAGGCAATCAGCCCCAGCATTTT. It is translated as CASSGTGGNQPQHF.

The chain combines TRBV7-2 with TRBJ2-5, with D possibly being TRBD1 (5 bases). There are 16 residues in the CDR3. The ends were cut back, 1 base at V and 4 bases at J, with 16 bases in the middle. CDR1 is SGHTA and CDR2 is FQGNSA in the germline V gene. The CDR3 nucleotides read TGTGCCAGCAGCTTAGGGGTAGTGCAGGGTGGAGAGACCCAGTACTTC. It translates to CASSLGVVQGGETQYF. Using reference TRBV7-2 and TRBJ2-5 for the parts outside the CDR3, the full variable domain is GAGVSQSPSNKVTEKGKDVELRCDPISGHTALYWYRQSLGQGLEFLIYFQGNSAPDKSGLPSDRFSAERTGGSVSTLTIQRTQQEDSAVYLCASSLGVVQGGETQYFGPGTRLLVL.

The chain is built from TRBV10-3 and TRBJ2-7; 9 bases line up with TRBD1. Germline V CDR1 and CDR2: ENHRY, SYGVKD. V dropped 8 bases and J dropped 6; count of bases not matched to a gene: 8. There are 13 residues in the CDR3. CDR3 sequence (DNA): TGTGCCATCGGGGGGACAGGGAGACGCGAGCAGTACTTC. It specifies CAIGGTGRREQYF.

This chain joins TRBV19 and TRBJ1-1; tentative D call: TRBD1 (5 bases). The CDR3 consists of 13 residues. Germline V CDR1 and CDR2: LNHDA, SQIVND (reference sequence). V was shortened by 5 bases and J by 1 base, with 8 bases between the two germline ends. The CDR3 DNA reads TGTGCCAGTAGTGACAGACCGAACACTGAAGCTTTCTTT. Residues: CASSDRPNTEAFF.

This clone was seen a few times. V and J are TRBV2 and TRBJ1-5; unclear D gene. The CDR3 contains 14 residues. Trimming left V 4 bases short and J 7 bases short, with 14 bases between. Germline lookup yields CDR1 SNHLY and CDR2 FYNNEI. CDR3 sequence (DNA): TGTGCCAGCAGTGCCGAACAGTCAAGGCAGCCCCAGCATTTT. This sequence encodes CASSAEQSRQPQHF.

The chain couples TRBV7-3 to TRBJ2-5, with D hard to call. The CDR3 has 15 residues. From germline, CDR1 is SGHTA and CDR2 FQGTGA. V was trimmed by 5 bases and J by 4 bases, leaving 17 bases between them. This CDR3 is CASSHTDPGRETQYF. The CDR3 coding sequence is TGTGCCAGCAGCCATACAGACCCCGGAAGAGAGACCCAGTACTTC. Full variable domain (rest looked up from reference TRBV7-3 and TRBJ2-5): GAGVSQTPSNKVTEKGKYVELRCDPISGHTALYWYRQSLGQGPEFLIYFQGTGAADDSGLPNDRFFAVRPEGSVSTLKIQRTERGDSAVYLCASSHTDPGRETQYFGPGTRLLVL.

The chain links TRBV2 to TRBJ2-5; 8 bases are a match to TRBD2. With V trimmed by 6 bases and J by 1 base, 4 bases remained unmatched. The CDR3 is made up of 14 amino acids. From germline, CDR1 is SNHLY and CDR2 FYNNEI. CDR3 sequence (DNA): TGTGCCAGCAGCAGGACTAGCCTCCAAGAGACCCAGTACTTC. Its protein is CASSRTSLQETQYF.

The CDR3, as DNA: TGTGCCAGCAGCCGTCGGGTTGGGGCGGGGGGCGACGAGCAGTACTTC. It translates to CASSRRVGAGGDEQYF. This sequence joins TRBV5-4 and TRBJ2-7, with 8 bases fitting TRBD2. The length of the CDR3 is 16 residues. Germline CDR1 is SGHNT and CDR2 is YYREEE (reference sequence). With 4 bases clipped from V and 5 bases from J, the junction kept 14 bases outside the gene matches. The whole variable domain, remainder taken from reference TRBV5-4 and TRBJ2-7, is ETGVTQSPTHLIKTRGQQVTLRCSSQSGHNTVSWYQQALGQGPQFIFQYYREEENGRGNFPPRFSGLQFPNYSSELNVNALELDDSALYLCASSRRVGAGGDEQYFGPGTRLTVT.

The gene calls are TRBV7-3 and TRBJ2-3; 12 nucleotides agree with TRBD1. V was pared by 0 bases and J by 3 bases, with 4 bases of the junction left unmatched. Germline CDR1 is SGHTA and CDR2 is FQGTGA. This CDR3 spans 17 amino acids. The CDR3 DNA is TGTGCCAGCAGCTTAACCGGGACAGGGGGCGGGACAGATACGCAGTATTTT. It is translated as CASSLTGTGGGTDTQYF. Full variable domain (remainder filled in from reference TRBV7-3 and TRBJ2-3): GAGVSQTPSNKVTEKGKYVELRCDPISGHTALYWYRQSLGQGPEFLIYFQGTGAADDSGLPNDRFFAVRPEGSVSTLKIQRTERGDSAVYLCASSLTGTGGGTDTQYFGPGTRLTVL.

This chain joins TRBV28 and TRBJ2-7, with D possibly matching TRBD1 (7 bases). CDR1 is MDHEN, CDR2 SYDVKM, per germline. This CDR3 is built from 13 residues. Trimming left V 2 bases short and J 5 bases short, with 10 bases between. CDR3 amino acids: CASSLQGGDEQYF. In DNA, the CDR3 is TGTGCCAGCAGTTTACAGGGGGGCGACGAGCAGTACTTC. Full variable domain (rest looked up from reference TRBV28 and TRBJ2-7): DVKVTQSSRYLVKRTGEKVFLECVQDMDHENMFWYRQDPGLGLRLIYFSYDVKMKEKGDIPEGYSVSREKKERFSLILESASTNQTSMYLCASSLQGGDEQYFGPGTRLTVT.

V and J are TRBV28 and TRBJ2-7; TRBD1 is a possible D gene (7 bases). Trimming removed 6 bases at V and 4 bases at J, with 22 bases between. CDR1 and CDR2 from the germline V gene are MDHEN and SYDVKM. The CDR3 extends over 16 amino acids. DNA of the CDR3: TGTGCCAGCAGGTCACCCCAGGGGGGTGCCAAGTACGAGCAGTACTTC. Protein sequence: CASRSPQGGAKYEQYF. The variable domain in full, completed from reference TRBV28 and TRBJ2-7, reads DVKVTQSSRYLVKRTGEKVFLECVQDMDHENMFWYRQDPGLGLRLIYFSYDVKMKEKGDIPEGYSVSREKKERFSLILESASTNQTSMYLCASRSPQGGAKYEQYFGPGTRLTVT.

This chain joins TRBV30 and TRBJ1-6, with unresolved D. V was cut by 3 bases and J by 9 bases, with 12 bases left in between. This CDR3 contains 13 residues. Germline V CDR1 and CDR2: GTSNPN, SVGIG (reference sequence). CDR3 sequence reads: CAWRDLSRSPLHF. CDR3 in DNA: TGTGCCTGGAGGGATCTTTCTCGTTCACCCCTCCACTTT.

The rearrangement links TRBV7-8 to TRBJ2-7; D not certain. The germline V gene has CDR1 SGHVS and CDR2 FQNEAQ. The CDR3 is 13 residues long. V lost 3 bases to trimming and J lost 4 bases, with 10 bases between them. The DNA of the CDR3 is TGTGCCAGCAGCTTGGGAATAGGGTACGAGCAGTACTTC. Translated: CASSLGIGYEQYF.

The chain uses TRBV7-9 and TRBJ1-1; D is perhaps TRBD1 (5 bases). This CDR3 is built from 18 residues. Trimming left V 5 bases short and J 0 bases short, with 22 bases between. Germline loops: CDR1 SEHNR, CDR2 FQNEAQ (reference sequence). CDR3 region: CASSPGAISAGLNTEAFF. CDR3 sequence (DNA): TGTGCCAGCAGCCCTGGGGCGATATCTGCTGGGTTGAACACTGAAGCTTTCTTT.